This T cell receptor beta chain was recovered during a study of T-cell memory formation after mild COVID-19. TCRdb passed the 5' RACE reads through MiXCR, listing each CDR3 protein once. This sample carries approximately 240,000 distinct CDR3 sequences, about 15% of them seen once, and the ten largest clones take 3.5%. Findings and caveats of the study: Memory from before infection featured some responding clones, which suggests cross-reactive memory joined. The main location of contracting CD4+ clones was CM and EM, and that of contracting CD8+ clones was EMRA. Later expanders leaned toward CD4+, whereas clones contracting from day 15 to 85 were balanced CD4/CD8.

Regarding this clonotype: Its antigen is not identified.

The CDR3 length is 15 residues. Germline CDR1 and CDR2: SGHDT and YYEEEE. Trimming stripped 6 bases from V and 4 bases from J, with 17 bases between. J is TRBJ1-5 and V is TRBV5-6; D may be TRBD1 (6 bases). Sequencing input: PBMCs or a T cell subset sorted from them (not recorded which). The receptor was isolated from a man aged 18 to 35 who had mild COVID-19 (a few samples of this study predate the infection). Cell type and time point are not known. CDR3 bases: TGTGCCAGCACCGAGCGGGACAACGCAAATCAGCCCCAGCATTTT. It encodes CASTERDNANQPQHF. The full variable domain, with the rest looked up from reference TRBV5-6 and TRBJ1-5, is DAGVTQSPTHLIKTRGQQVTLRCSPKSGHDTVSWYQQALGQGPQFIFQYYEEEERQRGNFPDRFSGHQFPNYSSELNVNALLLGDSALYLCASTERDNANQPQHFGDGTRLSIL.